This TCR beta chain was sequenced during a study of Ad26.COV2.S vaccination and SARS-CoV-2 variants (dated by TCRdb to the early 2020s). For context, the study as a whole: Vaccine-arm donors came from COV1001, a multicentre, randomized, double-blind, placebo-controlled phase I-IIa trial of Ad26.COV2.S in healthy adults. A total of approximately 32 samples were included in the TCR-sequenced set, comprising roughly 19 Ad26.COV2.S vaccine recipients, 5 placebo recipients and 8 SARS-CoV-2 convalescent individuals. Investigators remained blinded to trial group allocation during experiments and outcome assessment. Ad26.COV2.S was given intramuscularly at 5x10^10 or 1x10^11 viral particles, as a single shot or as two shots 56 days apart. TCRbeta repertoire sequencing served as the tool for gauging how specific and how broad the SARS-CoV-2-reactive T cell receptors were following Ad26.COV2.S vaccination. Participants in the trial were split at random into five groups of five each, receiving low-dose or high-dose Ad26.COV2.S once or twice, or else placebo on both occasions. Study-level results and caveats: After vaccination, substantial breadth of spike-specific CD8+ and CD4+ T cell responses was reported. According to the authors, total T cell responses may have been underestimated by the TCR breadth and depth analyses. Ad26.COV2.S recipients had higher spike-specific TCR breadth than placebo recipients (P = 0.0014). The study lacked the statistical power to compare responses across vaccine doses or regimens. Comparable non-spike TCR breadth was observed between vaccine and placebo recipients, consistent with only spike being contained in the vaccine.

As encoded in the germline V gene (reference sequence), CDR1 is MNHEY while CDR2 is SMNVEV. Between the V and J ends, shortened by 4 bases and 9 bases respectively, the junction contains 15 bases. The CDR3 spans 13 residues, from the cysteine through the phenylalanine. Kept here is only the CDR3 DNA, which spans 39 bases and is read in frame from base 1. TCRbeta CDR3 regions were sequenced with the immunoSEQ Assay. After extraction, genomic DNA underwent amplification by bias-controlled multiplex PCR, followed by high-throughput sequencing. Regarding the original processing steps: To quantify the absolute abundance of each unique TCRbeta CDR3 region, sequences were collapsed and filtered. T cell fraction was estimated by normalizing TCRbeta template counts to usable DNA, which was measured by amplifying reference genes present in all nucleated cells. Repertoire TCRs were annotated as SARS-CoV-2-specific by exact matching of V gene, CDR3 amino acid sequence and J gene to a known reactive TCR set. The reference SARS-CoV-2 TCR set was obtained from MIRA and was filtered for enrichment in COVID-19-positive ImmuneCODE repertoires, whereby public or cross-reactive TCRs were removed. Using the MIRA antigens, annotated TCRs were further analysed by specific ORF or by position within an ORF. Breadth was defined as annotated unique rearrangements over total unique productive rearrangements; depth was the summed frequency of those rearrangements. Group comparisons of TCR breadth used two-sided Wilcoxon rank-sum tests. Imported from immuneACCESS, the table was reduced by TCRdb to in-frame sequences with V and J called. These copies leave out some clones; in studies compared against another copy, an unresolved V gene accounts for under half, and the cause of the remainder is not known. The V and J calls and clone size come from that table; D and trimming were worked out from the DNA. This sample has about 330,000 clones in its table, and almost 90% of those were observed once. The ten largest clones add up to approximately 5.8% of the sample.

This clone was seen only once. Its antigen specificity is not known. No much larger clone is present one base from it, and per-base qualities are unavailable. Explained via the paper, the treatment or condition label denotes: around 19 received Ad26.COV2.S at low or high dose, single or two shots; about 5 received placebo; per-sample allocation not given. For vaccine and placebo recipients, the sequenced repertoires came from samples collected on day 63 after the first injection. In Cohort 1b, 25 to 30 adults aged 18-55 years were enrolled at a single site in Boston, USA, between 29 July and 7 August 2020. Ad26.COV2.S consisted of a replication-incompetent adenovirus type 26 vector by which a prefusion-stabilized SARS-CoV-2 spike protein from the original Wuhan strain was expressed.

The sequence derives from a person between 18 and 59 years old who received the Ad26.COV2.S COVID-19 vaccine or a placebo. This chain is built from TRBV27 and TRBJ1-1, and perhaps TRBD1 as D gene, on 5 matching bases. This specimen consisted of peripheral blood, obtained in a trial of Ad26.COV2.S vaccine versus placebo. CDR3 sequence: CASSSWVVGQAFF. The DNA reads as follows: TGTGCCAGCAGTTCATGGGTAGTGGGACAAGCTTTCTTT.